These 26 T cell receptor beta chains share one sample of origin, sequenced in a study of T cell responses to AZD1222 COVID-19 vaccine. The method was immunoSEQ multiplex PCR; TCRdb's version includes in-frame clones alone and lacks a portion of them. The table records 45,000 or so clones, approximately 90% of them present only once. Sequencing used peripheral blood, obtained 28 days after the second AZD1222 dose. The source of these receptors is an adult who received the AZD1222 COVID-19 vaccine.

The rearrangement joins TRBV11-2 to TRBJ1-6, with a tentative D call TRBD1 (6 bases). The CDR3 length is 15 residues. Germline lookup yields CDR1 SGHAT and CDR2 FQNNGV. The ends were cut back, 1 base at V and 10 bases at J, with 14 bases in the middle. The DNA of the CDR3 is TGTGCCAGCAGCTTAGTCGCTGACAGGTACTCACCCCTCCACTTT. Amino acid sequence: CASSLVADRYSPLHF.

V usage is TRBV4-1 and J usage is TRBJ2-5; D uncertain. Germline CDR1 reads MGHRA; CDR2 reads YSYEKL. This CDR3 is 15 amino acids long. Between the trimmed V and J ends, which lost 1 base and 3 bases, there was a span of 12 bases. Here the CDR3 reads CASSQVWVGKETQYF. DNA of the CDR3: TGCGCCAGCAGCCAAGTATGGGTGGGTAAAGAGACCCAGTACTTC.

The rearrangement joins TRBV2 to TRBJ1-5, with 7 bases that match TRBD1. This CDR3 comprises 17 residues. Losses at the gene ends were 4 bases for V and 2 bases for J; bases not matched to a gene: 11. Germline values: CDR1 SNHLY, CDR2 FYNNEI. CDR3 coding DNA: TGTGCCAGCAGTGGACTTACAGGGGATCGGCGCAATCAGCCCCAGCATTTT. Translating it yields CASSGLTGDRRNQPQHF.

The chain combines TRBV3-1 (or the pseudogene TRBV3-2) with TRBJ1-6, with 7 bases matching TRBD1. In germline, CDR1 is LGHDT, CDR2 YNNKEL (reference sequence). There are 14 residues in the CDR3. J gave up 7 bases and V 1 base, and 1 base lay outside the gene matches. The CDR3 loop is CASSQGQGNSPLHF. CDR3 in DNA: TGTGCCAGCAGCCAAGGACAGGGAAATTCACCCCTCCACTTT.

The rearrangement links TRBV4-2 to TRBJ2-7, with D hard to call. The germline V and J ends were trimmed by 3 bases and 5 bases, with 11 bases remaining between them. CDR3 size: 13 residues. The germline V gene has CDR1 LGHNA and CDR2 YNFKEQ. CDR3 DNA sequence: TGTGCCAGCAGCCAGAGGCTCCTAAACGAGCAGTACTTC. This codes for CASSQRLLNEQYF.

This chain links TRBV28 with TRBJ2-5; D is perhaps TRBD2 (5 bases). Germline lookup yields CDR1 MDHEN and CDR2 SYDVKM. CDR3 length equals 12 residues. The germline V and J ends were trimmed by 8 bases and 4 bases, with 11 bases remaining between them. The CDR3 is CASGRVGETQYF. As DNA, the CDR3 is TGTGCCAGCGGGCGGGTGGGAGAGACCCAGTACTTC.

This clone was observed a single time. A read error may account for a junction end that differs from germline. The chain links TRBV19 to TRBJ2-5; TRBD2 matches at 15 bases. Per the germline V gene, CDR1 is LNHDA and CDR2 is SQIVND (reference sequence). The CDR3 has 14 amino acids. The CDR3 is CASTSGTSGGSRDF. CDR3 sequence (DNA): TGTGCCAGTACCAGCGGGACTAGCGGGGGGAGTCGGGACTTC.

This clone has just one count. The CDR3 DNA reads TGCGCCAGCAGTCCCGGGACAGGTCTCTTCCGGCCCCAGCATTTT. As protein: CASSPGTGLFRPQHF. V usage is TRBV23-1 and J usage is TRBJ1-5; 8 positions agree with TRBD1. TRBV23-1 is annotated as an ORF whose role is uncertain. V shed 4 bases, J shed 9 bases, and the junction held 11 bases outside the gene matches. CDR3 size: 15 residues.

In its sample, this clone was seen once. J is TRBJ2-7 and V is TRBV6-5; 7 bases fit TRBD2. V dropped 0 bases and J dropped 5; count of bases not matched to a gene: 7. This CDR3 contains 15 residues. Germline CDR1 and CDR2: MNHEY and SVGAGI. CDR3 sequence reads: CASSYSIRGSDEQYF. DNA of the CDR3: TGTGCCAGCAGTTACTCGATCCGCGGGAGCGACGAGCAGTACTTC.

This clone showed up just a few times. This chain joins TRBV5-1 and TRBJ2-2; 9 bases map to TRBD1. The CDR3 sequence is 14 residues long. Trimming removed 7 bases from V and 1 base from J; junction bases left unmatched: 2. Germline values: CDR1 SGHRS, CDR2 YFSETQ. CDR3 protein: CASGGQGNTGELFF. CDR3 coding DNA: TGCGCCAGCGGGGGACAGGGGAACACCGGGGAGCTGTTTTTT.

This chain connects TRBV28 to TRBJ1-1; no definite D call. Trimming pared 3 bases from V and 4 bases from J, leaving 12 bases between. The CDR3 is 14 amino acids. In germline, CDR1 is MDHEN, CDR2 SYDVKM. The CDR3 DNA is TGTGCCAGCAGTTTTATTCCGGGTGGCACTGAAGCTTTCTTT. This codes for CASSFIPGGTEAFF. Based on the CDR3 plus reference TRBV28 and TRBJ1-1, the full variable domain is DVKVTQSSRYLVKRTGEKVFLECVQDMDHENMFWYRQDPGLGLRLIYFSYDVKMKEKGDIPEGYSVSREKKERFSLILESASTNQTSMYLCASSFIPGGTEAFFGQGTRLTVV.

This sequence joins TRBV21-1 and TRBJ1-1. TRBV21-1 is shown as a pseudogene. The CDR3 has 15 amino acids. This CDR3 reads CASSNQHPSNTEAFF. CDR3 sequence (DNA): TGTGCCAGCAGCAATCAACACCCGAGTAACACTGAAGCTTTCTTT.

The chain joins TRBV27 to TRBJ1-5; no clear D gene. The CDR3 extends over 16 amino acids. The germline gives CDR1 MNHEY, CDR2 SMNVEV (reference sequence). The V end was cut by 5 bases, the J end by 6 bases, with 20 bases between. For the CDR3, the DNA is TGTGCCAGCAGTCCGTGGGGTCGGGGTGAAAGTCAGCCCCAGCATTTT. Protein: CASSPWGRGESQPQHF.

CDR3 residues: CASSPGTSGSSDTQYF. DNA of the CDR3: TGTGCCAGCAGCCCAGGGACTAGCGGGAGTTCAGATACGCAGTATTTT. The chain employs TRBV7-9 and TRBJ2-3, with TRBD2 matching 14 bases. The CDR3 is 16 residues long. CDR1 is SEHNR, CDR2 FQNEAQ, per germline (reference sequence). With 5 bases clipped from V and 4 bases from J, the junction kept 5 bases outside the gene matches.

V is TRBV11-2 and J is TRBJ2-1; 7 bases map to TRBD1. Germline V CDR1 and CDR2: SGHAT, FQNNGV. Trimming took 5 bases from V and 8 from J; bases not matched to a gene: 9. The CDR3 contains 14 residues. CDR3 residues: CASSPRQGADEQFF. The CDR3 region has the DNA TGTGCCAGCAGCCCTAGACAGGGTGCCGATGAGCAGTTCTTC. The variable domain in full, completed from reference TRBV11-2 and TRBJ2-1, reads EAGVAQSPRYKIIEKRQSVAFWCNPISGHATLYWYQQILGQGPKLLIQFQNNGVVDDSQLPKDRFSAERLKGVDSTLKIQPAKLEDSAVYLCASSPRQGADEQFFGPGTRLTVL.

This clone was observed a single time. The J gene is TRBJ2-1, the V gene TRBV19, with TRBD2 identical over 8 bases. The CDR3 runs 16 residues. Germline values: CDR1 LNHDA, CDR2 SQIVND (reference sequence). V gave up 4 bases and J gave up 0 bases; unmatched junction bases: 5. CDR3 nucleotides: TGTGCCAGTAGTAAATCACTAGCGGCCTCCTACAATGAGCAGTTCTTC. Translation gives CASSKSLAASYNEQFF.

The chain employs TRBV24-1 and TRBJ2-1; a possible D gene is TRBD2 (5 bases). The V gene's germline CDR1 is KGHDR and CDR2 SFDVKD. This CDR3 spans 13 amino acids. V was shortened by 2 bases and J by 6 bases, with 7 bases between the two germline ends. The CDR3 region is CATSDYTSNEQFF. CDR3 coding DNA: TGTGCCACCAGTGATTACACTAGCAATGAGCAGTTCTTC.

The V gene is TRBV27, the J gene TRBJ1-2; tentatively, D is TRBD1 (6 bases). Trimming shortened V by 5 bases and J by 2 bases, and 9 bases separated the two germline ends. In germline, CDR1 is MNHEY, CDR2 SMNVEV (reference sequence). This CDR3 region has 13 residues. The CDR3 spells CASSPGANYGYTF. The CDR3 DNA follows: TGTGCCAGCAGTCCGGGGGCGAACTATGGCTACACCTTC.

V is TRBV7-9 and J is TRBJ2-5; 7 bases align to TRBD1. There are 15 residues in the CDR3. Losses at the gene ends were 5 bases for V and 5 bases for J; bases not matched to a gene: 11. The germline V gene encodes CDR1 SEHNR and CDR2 FQNEAQ (reference sequence). As DNA, the CDR3 is TGTGCCAGCAGCCCTAAGAGAGGGGGCTGGGAGACCCAGTACTTC. It specifies CASSPKRGGWETQYF.

This chain uses TRBV4-3 with TRBJ1-1, with D unresolved. Germline CDR1 LGHNA, CDR2 YSLEER. V lost 0 bases and J lost 2, with 10 bases in between. The CDR3 extends over 15 amino acids. CDR3 bases: TGCGCCAGCAGCCAAGATGGCCAGCCAAACACTGAAGCTTTCTTT. It encodes CASSQDGQPNTEAFF.

CDR3 region: CASSNGQGLSNTEAFF. The CDR3 DNA follows: TGTGCCAGCAGTAATGGACAGGGCCTTTCGAACACTGAAGCTTTCTTT. The chain has TRBV28 and TRBJ1-1; TRBD1 matches at 8 bases. Germline V lookup: CDR1 MDHEN, CDR2 SYDVKM. V trimming: 5 bases; J trimming: 1 base; junction bases outside the gene matches: 9. The CDR3 spans 16 residues.

The chain links TRBV6-6 to TRBJ2-3; no firm D call. CDR3 length: 14 amino acids. V shed 6 bases and J shed 2 bases, with 12 bases lying between them. Per the germline V gene, CDR1 is MNHNY and CDR2 is SVGAGI (reference sequence). For the CDR3, the DNA is TGTGCCAGCAGACCTCCGGACCTCACAGATACGCAGTATTTT. It translates to CASRPPDLTDTQYF.

This clone was counted between two and nine times. The chain recombines TRBV19 with TRBJ1-1; D perhaps matches TRBD1 (5 bases). This CDR3 has 17 amino acids. Germline CDR1 reads LNHDA; CDR2 reads SQIVND (reference sequence). V gave up 1 base and J gave up 1 base, with 16 bases separating them. The CDR3 sequence: CASSIVILWGPNTEAFF. CDR3 DNA sequence: TGTGCCAGTAGTATAGTCATTTTGTGGGGACCGAACACTGAAGCTTTCTTT. The full variable domain, rest sourced from reference TRBV19 and TRBJ1-1, is DGGITQSPKYLFRKEGQNVTLSCEQNLNHDAMYWYRQDPGQGLRLIYYSQIVNDFQKGDIAEGYSVSREKKESFPLTVTSAQKNPTAFYLCASSIVILWGPNTEAFFGQGTRLTVV.

This sequence joins TRBV9 and TRBJ2-7; D unresolved. V dropped 0 bases and J dropped 5 bases, with 9 bases sitting between them. Germline CDR1 SGDLS, CDR2 YYNGEE. The CDR3 has 13 residues. CDR3 bases: TGTGCCAGCAGCGTAGGAGGTAGCAACGAGCAGTACTTC. Its translation is CASSVGGSNEQYF.

This clone turned up a few times. DNA for the CDR3: TGCGCCAGCACCACAACCGGGACAGGAGACTACGAGCAGTACTTC. Its protein is CASTTTGTGDYEQYF. The rearrangement uses TRBV5-1 and TRBJ2-7, with 8 positions matching TRBD1. The CDR3 runs to 15 residues. CDR1 and CDR2 (germline): SGHRS, YFSETQ. The V gene end was trimmed by 6 bases and the J gene end by 3 bases; junction bases not matched to a gene: 11.

This chain uses TRBV2 with TRBJ2-3; 11 nucleotides match TRBD2. V lost 5 bases and J lost 5; bases outside the gene matches: 9. The CDR3 extends over 16 amino acids. CDR1 is SNHLY, CDR2 FYNNEI, per germline. This CDR3 reads CASSTGTSGKQDTQYF. The CDR3 nucleotides read TGTGCCAGCAGTACAGGGACTAGCGGCAAACAAGATACGCAGTATTTT.